These 30 T cell receptor beta chains share one sample of origin, sequenced in a study of shared clonotypes between healthy human individuals. Method: immunoSEQ multiplex PCR; TCRdb's copy keeps in-frame clones and lacks some. The sample includes approximately 2,000,000 clones, 85% to 95% of them seen just once. The sequenced material came from naive CD4+ T cells from PBMCs. Subset given: CD45RA+ positively selected. The receptors come from a man aged 18 to 29 in good health. Some clones in this sample may be carry-over from other donors' samples.

The genes are TRBV28 and TRBJ1-2; 10 bases map to TRBD1. Unmatched junction bases numbered 11, after V lost 6 bases and J lost 7 bases. Germline V lookup: CDR1 MDHEN, CDR2 SYDVKM. This CDR3 is 15 amino acids long. The CDR3 reads CASSSPGQGVGGYTF. As DNA, the CDR3 is TGTGCCAGCAGCTCCCCCGGACAGGGGGTAGGTGGCTACACCTTC.

This sequence joins TRBV9 and TRBJ2-3; D may be TRBD2 (6 bases). The CDR3 length is 15 residues. V lost 0 bases, J lost 4 bases, and 12 bases lay in between. Germline assignment: CDR1 SGDLS and CDR2 YYNGEE. CDR3 nucleotides: TGTGCCAGCAGCGTAGGGAGGGCCGTAGCAGATACGCAGTATTTT. Amino acids: CASSVGRAVADTQYF.

The V gene is TRBV19, the J gene TRBJ2-3; 15 bases map to TRBD2. Germline V CDR1 and CDR2: LNHDA, SQIVND (reference sequence). The ends lost 3 bases at V and 5 bases at J; junction bases unmatched: 6. The CDR3 totals 17 residues. CDR3 coding DNA: TGTGCCAGTAGTATCGGGACTAGCGGGAGGTCTGGAGATACGCAGTATTTT. Protein: CASSIGTSGRSGDTQYF.

The gene calls are TRBV5-4 and TRBJ1-1, with D perhaps TRBD1 (6 bases). Germline CDR1 is SGHNT and CDR2 is YYREEE (reference sequence). The length of the CDR3 is 15 residues. V was cut by 4 bases and J by 3 bases, with 16 bases left in between. CDR3: CASSPEGGAHTEAFF. The CDR3 bases are TGTGCCAGCAGCCCGGAGGGGGGCGCGCACACTGAAGCTTTCTTT.

The chain uses TRBV4-1 and TRBJ1-1, with D perhaps matching TRBD1 (5 bases). This CDR3 is built from 16 residues. Germline assignment: CDR1 MGHRA and CDR2 YSYEKL. V was shortened by 1 base and J by 5 bases, with 17 bases between the two germline ends. This CDR3 reads CASSQGRANRETEAFF. The CDR3 nucleotides read TGCGCCAGCAGCCAAGGCAGGGCGAATAGGGAAACTGAAGCTTTCTTT.

The chain is built from TRBV6-4 and TRBJ1-2; 10 bases map to TRBD1. The germline CDR1 and CDR2 sequences are MRHNA and SNTAGT. This CDR3 has 15 amino acids. V lost 3 bases, J lost 0 bases, and 1 base stayed unmatched. CDR3 DNA sequence: TGTGCCAGCAGTGAGGGACAGGGGCCTAACTATGGCTACACCTTC. As protein: CASSEGQGPNYGYTF.

This chain uses TRBV7-9 with TRBJ2-1, with D unresolved. The CDR3 has 16 amino acids. V dropped 8 bases and J dropped 5 bases, with 22 bases sitting between them. Germline CDR1 and CDR2: SEHNR and FQNEAQ (reference sequence). The CDR3 sequence: CASVSAILSVNNEQFF. As DNA, the CDR3 is TGTGCCAGCGTCTCTGCGATCCTGAGCGTTAACAATGAGCAGTTCTTC.

J is TRBJ1-3 and V is TRBV5-1, with D unresolved. Germline V gene lookup returns CDR1 SGHRS and CDR2 YFSETQ. The V end was cut by 0 bases, the J end by 4 bases, with 11 bases between. The CDR3 loop spans 15 amino acids. The CDR3 sequence: CASSLVPGIGNTIYF. The CDR3 DNA follows: TGCGCCAGCAGCTTGGTTCCGGGAATCGGAAACACCATATATTTT.

The sample holds one count of this clone. The rearrangement joins TRBV5-4 to TRBJ2-3; 7 nucleotides align to TRBD2. The V gene end was trimmed by 2 bases and the J gene end by 4 bases; junction bases not matched to a gene: 4. The CDR3 extends over 14 amino acids. The V gene's germline CDR1 is SGHNT and CDR2 YYREEE (reference sequence). CDR3: CASSFGRGPDTQYF. Written as DNA, the CDR3 is TGTGCCAGCAGCTTTGGGAGGGGACCAGATACGCAGTATTTT.

The V gene is TRBV4-2, the J gene TRBJ1-4; D gene unclear. Germline CDR1 and CDR2: LGHNA and YNFKEQ. Trimming removed 0 bases at V and 8 bases at J, with 7 bases between. The CDR3 loop spans 13 amino acids. DNA of the CDR3: TGTGCCAGCAGCCAAGAGGGATGGGAAAAACTGTTTTTT. Its translation is CASSQEGWEKLFF.

Points on this clone: The same CDR3 is also encoded by other DNA sequences in this sample. This chain uses TRBV7-2 with TRBJ1-2; D gene unclear. V was pared by 2 bases and J by 7 bases, with 5 bases between. This CDR3 comprises 11 residues. Germline V lookup: CDR1 SGHTA, CDR2 FQGNSA. The CDR3 nucleotides are TGTGCCAGCAGCTTATTGTTTGGCTACACCTTC. This gives the protein CASSLLFGYTF.

This rearrangement joins TRBV5-8 to TRBJ2-7; 9 nucleotides agree with TRBD1. V dropped 4 bases and J dropped 5; count of bases not matched to a gene: 16. The CDR3 loop spans 17 amino acids. Per germline, CDR1 SGHTS and CDR2 YDEGEE. CDR3 nucleotides: TGTGCCAGCAGCCAGTTAAGGCGGACAGGGGAATTCGACGAGCAGTACTTC. Translating it yields CASSQLRRTGEFDEQYF.

The rearrangement links TRBV5-8 to TRBJ2-6; D gene uncertain. V was shortened by 0 bases and J by 0 bases, with 13 bases between the two germline ends. There are 18 residues in the CDR3. Germline assignment: CDR1 SGHTS and CDR2 YDEGEE. Here the CDR3 reads CASSLDRPINSGANVLTF. The CDR3, as DNA: TGTGCCAGCAGCTTGGACAGACCAATTAACTCTGGGGCCAACGTCCTGACTTTC.

The gene calls are TRBV5-1 and TRBJ2-7, with 12 bases matching TRBD2. Trimming took 0 bases from V and 5 from J; bases not matched to a gene: 6. Germline V gene sequence: CDR1 SGHRS, CDR2 YFSETQ. The CDR3 contains 16 residues. CDR3 bases: TGCGCCAGCAGCTTGGAAAGACTAGCGGGAGAAGACGAGCAGTACTTC. It is translated as CASSLERLAGEDEQYF.

This clone is a singleton in its sample. This chain joins TRBV25-1 and TRBJ2-1; 7 bases align to TRBD1. The V segment lost 3 bases and the J segment 6 bases; nucleotides outside the gene matches: 8. There are 15 residues in the CDR3. CDR1 and CDR2 from the germline V gene are MGHDK and SYGVNS. CDR3: CASSDAGGERNEQFF. Written as DNA, the CDR3 is TGTGCCAGCAGTGACGCAGGGGGAGAGCGCAATGAGCAGTTCTTC.

The V gene is TRBV7-2, the J gene TRBJ2-7; no clear D gene. This CDR3 has 14 residues. The germline V gene encodes CDR1 SGHTA and CDR2 FQGNSA. The V and J ends lost 5 bases and 1 base respectively, with 12 bases between them. The CDR3 is CASSPTLKSYEQYF. The CDR3 DNA reads as TGTGCCAGCAGCCCCACGTTAAAGTCCTACGAGCAGTACTTC.

The chain couples TRBV27 to TRBJ1-1, with D unresolved. The CDR3 loop spans 14 amino acids. Deletions cut 5 bases from V and 0 bases from J, with 10 bases between. Germline lookup yields CDR1 MNHEY and CDR2 SMNVEV (reference sequence). The DNA for the CDR3 is TGTGCCAGCAGTCCGTGGCAGGTGAACACTGAAGCTTTCTTT. The encoded protein is CASSPWQVNTEAFF.

The chain employs TRBV7-3 and TRBJ2-6, with D uncertain. Per the germline V gene, CDR1 is SGHTA and CDR2 is FQGTGA. This CDR3 spans 15 amino acids. V was cut by 3 bases and J by 0 bases, with 6 bases left in between. DNA of the CDR3: TGTGCCAGCAGCTTGGGGAACTCTGGGGCCAACGTCCTGACTTTC. Its protein product is CASSLGNSGANVLTF.

This chain links TRBV11-1 with TRBJ2-7; unclear D gene. Trimming took off 3 bases at V and 0 bases at J, with 12 bases between the two ends. The germline CDR1 and CDR2 sequences are SGHAT and FQDESV (reference sequence). The CDR3 contains 15 residues. The CDR3 DNA is TGTGCCAGCAGCTTTCTGACGGCGTACTCCTACGAGCAGTACTTC. This translates into CASSFLTAYSYEQYF.

This clone was detected a few times. Other DNA sequences in this sample translate to the same CDR3. This sequence joins TRBV20-1 and TRBJ1-2; no clear D gene. The V end lost 3 bases, the J end lost 4 bases, and 6 bases lay between the germline ends. CDR1 DFQATT and CDR2 SNEGSKA come from the germline V gene (reference sequence). The CDR3 contains 11 residues. The CDR3 nucleotides read TGCAGTGCTAGCGGTGGCTATGGCTACACCTTC. The encoded protein is CSASGGYGYTF.

The chain uses TRBV30 and TRBJ1-1, with D possibly being TRBD1 (5 bases). The V end lost 4 bases, the J end lost 4 bases, and 13 bases lay between the germline ends. The germline CDR1 and CDR2 sequences are GTSNPN and SVGIG (reference sequence). The CDR3 runs to 13 residues. Here the CDR3 DNA reads TGTGCCTGGATACACGGGGGGACCACTGAAGCTTTCTTT. Residues: CAWIHGGTTEAFF. Full variable domain (missing parts from reference TRBV30 and TRBJ1-1): SQTIHQWPATLVQPVGSPLSLECTVEGTSNPNLYWYRQAAGRGLQLLFYSVGIGQISSEVPQNLSASRPQDRQFILSSKKLLLSDSGFYLCAWIHGGTTEAFFGQGTRLTVV.

The gene calls are TRBV9 and TRBJ2-4; D perhaps matches TRBD1 (5 bases). The V and J ends lost 3 bases and 1 base respectively, with 11 bases between them. Per the germline V gene, CDR1 is SGDLS and CDR2 is YYNGEE. The CDR3 covers 15 residues. CDR3 bases: TGTGCCAGCAGCGAAGCGCCAGGGGCCAAAAACATTCAGTACTTC. It specifies CASSEAPGAKNIQYF.

The chain combines TRBV6-1 with TRBJ1-3; D gene uncertain. CDR3 size: 13 residues. Trimming stripped 6 bases from V and 2 bases from J, with 8 bases between. CDR1 is MNHNS and CDR2 is SASEGT in the germline V gene. The CDR3 region is CASRNQAGNTIYF. CDR3 bases: TGTGCCAGCAGAAACCAGGCTGGAAACACCATATATTTT.

This rearrangement joins TRBV7-3 to TRBJ2-1; D remains ambiguous. Trimming cost V 5 bases and J 5 bases, with 16 bases left between them. Germline V CDR1 and CDR2: SGHTA, FQGTGA. The CDR3 runs 15 residues. CDR3 in amino acids: CASSDGPTDHNEQFF. In nucleotides, the CDR3 is TGTGCCAGCAGCGACGGGCCTACCGATCACAATGAGCAGTTCTTC.

The genes are TRBV21-1 and TRBJ1-2. TRBV21-1 is a recognized pseudogene. CDR3 length equals 15 residues. The CDR3 DNA reads TGTGCCAGCAGCACACCCGGCGGTACCAACTATGGCTACACCTTC. It is translated as CASSTPGGTNYGYTF.

Regarding this clone: Additional DNA sequences in this sample encode the identical CDR3. The chain uses TRBV30 and TRBJ2-2; D may be TRBD1 (6 bases). Germline CDR1 GTSNPN, CDR2 SVGIG (reference sequence). The ends were cut back, 5 bases at V and 0 bases at J, with 10 bases in the middle. The CDR3 sequence is 14 residues long. CDR3 DNA sequence: TGTGCCTGGCGCCCAGGGGCGAACACCGGGGAGCTGTTTTTT. Amino acid sequence: CAWRPGANTGELFF.

Remarks on this clone: Other DNA sequences within the sample encode an identical CDR3. This sequence joins TRBV5-1 and TRBJ2-3; no definite D call. Germline assignment: CDR1 SGHRS and CDR2 YFSETQ. V was clipped by 4 bases and J by 6 bases, with 9 bases between them. The CDR3 extends over 12 amino acids. DNA for the CDR3: TGCGCCAGCAGCGCACAAGGGGATACGCAGTATTTT. Its translation: CASSAQGDTQYF. The whole variable domain, filled in from reference TRBV5-1 and TRBJ2-3, reads KAGVTQTPRYLIKTRGQQVTLSCSPISGHRSVSWYQQTPGQGLQFLFEYFSETQRNKGNFPGRFSGRQFSNSRSEMNVSTLELGDSALYLCASSAQGDTQYFGPGTRLTVL.

The chain uses TRBV29-1 and TRBJ2-3; D unclear. The CDR3 covers 12 residues. Trimming stripped 4 bases from V and 6 bases from J, with 11 bases between. Germline-derived CDR1 and CDR2 are SQVTM and ANQGSEA. This CDR3 is CSVGGPHDTQYF. For the CDR3, the DNA is TGCAGCGTTGGGGGTCCGCACGATACGCAGTATTTT.

This chain uses TRBV27 with TRBJ2-2; TRBD1 or TRBD2 may be the D gene (5 bases each). CDR1 and CDR2 (germline): MNHEY, SMNVEV (reference sequence). The CDR3 runs 17 residues. Trimming removed 1 base at V and 1 base at J, with 13 bases between. The CDR3 here is CASSLYSGTVNTGELFF. CDR3 nucleotides: TGTGCCAGCAGTTTATATTCCGGGACGGTGAACACCGGGGAGCTGTTTTTT.

This clone was counted a single time. The rearrangement uses TRBV5-1 and TRBJ1-1; TRBD1 aligns across 7 bases. J lost 0 bases, V lost 4 bases, and 9 bases had no gene match. Germline lookup yields CDR1 SGHRS and CDR2 YFSETQ. The CDR3 contains 16 residues. CDR3 DNA sequence: TGCGCCAGCAGCCTAGGCGGGGGACAGATGAACACTGAAGCTTTCTTT. This encodes CASSLGGGQMNTEAFF. Using reference TRBV5-1 and TRBJ1-1 for the parts outside the CDR3, the full variable domain is KAGVTQTPRYLIKTRGQQVTLSCSPISGHRSVSWYQQTPGQGLQFLFEYFSETQRNKGNFPGRFSGRQFSNSRSEMNVSTLELGDSALYLCASSLGGGQMNTEAFFGQGTRLTVV.